The source of this T cell receptor (beta chain) is a study of T-cell memory formation after mild COVID-19. CDR1 is DFQATT and CDR2 is SNEGSKA in the germline V gene (reference sequence). Trimming pared 3 bases from V and 0 bases from J, leaving 8 bases between. CDR3 length equals 13 residues. A single record per CDR3 protein comes from TCRdb applying MiXCR to the 5' RACE reads. The data contain 160,000 or so distinct CDR3 sequences, less than 40% of them seen just once; the ten biggest clones take up around 13%. The receptor was derived from an adult woman who had mild COVID-19 (a few samples of this study predate the infection). Cell type and time point are not known. The sequenced sample was PBMCs or a T cell subset sorted from them (not recorded which). The chain employs TRBV20-1 and TRBJ1-1; D gene uncertain. CDR3 loop: CSASRTVNTEAFF. CDR3 bases: TGCAGTGCTAGCCGGACGGTGAACACTGAAGCTTTCTTT.